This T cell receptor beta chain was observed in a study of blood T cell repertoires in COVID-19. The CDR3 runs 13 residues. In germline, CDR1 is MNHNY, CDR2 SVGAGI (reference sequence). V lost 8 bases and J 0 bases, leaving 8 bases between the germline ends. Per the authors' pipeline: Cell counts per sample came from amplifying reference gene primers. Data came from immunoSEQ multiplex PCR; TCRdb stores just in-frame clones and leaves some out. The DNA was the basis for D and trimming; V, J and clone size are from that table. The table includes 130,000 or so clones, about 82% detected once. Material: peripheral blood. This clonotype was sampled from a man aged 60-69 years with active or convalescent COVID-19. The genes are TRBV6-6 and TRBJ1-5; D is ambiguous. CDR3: CASARFSNQPQHF. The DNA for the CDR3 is TGTGCCAGCGCGCGTTTTAGCAATCAGCCCCAGCATTTT.